This is a list of T cell receptor beta chains from one sample in a study of T cell responses to AZD1222 COVID-19 vaccine. Generated by immunoSEQ multiplex PCR, the TCRdb table keeps only in-frame clones and is missing some. The sample has about 49,000 clones, about three quarters seen once. The sequencing used peripheral blood, collected on day 0 of AZD1222 vaccination. The origin of the receptors is an adult in good health. The CDR3 runs from the conserved cysteine through the conserved F or W. Fields, in order: D gene, clone size, V gene, J gene, CDR3 protein, CDR3 DNA. A D gene is named only where the DNA matches it firmly. Clone size is given for some rows only: seen once, a few or many times, or a class if the clone is expanded.

NA	NA	TRBV5-6	TRBJ1-6	CASSSYNSPLHF	TGTGCCAGCAGCTCGTACAATTCACCCCTCCACTTT
NA	NA	TRBV5-1	TRBJ2-5	CASSLGWEQETQYF	TGCGCCAGCAGCTTGGGTTGGGAGCAAGAGACCCAGTACTTC
TRBD1	NA	TRBV7-6	TRBJ2-2	CASSSGQGAYTGELFF	TGTGCCAGCAGCTCTGGACAGGGGGCTTATACCGGGGAGCTGTTTTTT
NA	NA	TRBV19	TRBJ1-5	CASSGGYNQPQHF	TGTGCCAGTAGTGGGGGGTACAATCAGCCCCAGCATTTT
NA	NA	TRBV12-5	TRBJ1-3	CASSGTGNTIYF	TGTGCTAGTTCAGGGACTGGAAACACCATATATTTT
TRBD1	NA	TRBV28	TRBJ2-2	CASSPYRQGNTGELFF	TGTGCCAGCAGCCCATACCGACAGGGGAACACCGGGGAGCTGTTTTTT
NA	NA	TRBV15	TRBJ2-1	CATSRGLLEEQFF	TGTGCCACCAGCAGGGGCCTCTTGGAGGAGCAGTTCTTC
TRBD1	once	TRBV18	TRBJ1-3	CASSPQGDENTIYF	TGTGCCAGCTCACCCCAGGGGGATGAAAACACCATATATTTT
TRBD1	NA	TRBV29-1	TRBJ2-1	CSVGRTGDNEQFF	TGCAGCGTGGGGCGGACAGGGGACAATGAGCAGTTCTTC
NA	NA	TRBV5-1	TRBJ2-5	CASRLAVGLEETQYF	TGCGCCAGCAGACTGGCAGTAGGGTTAGAGGAGACCCAGTACTTC
NA	few	TRBV6-4	TRBJ1-1	CASRQTNTEAFF	TGTGCCAGCAGACAAACGAACACTGAAGCTTTCTTT
TRBD1	few	TRBV28	TRBJ1-5	CASSPYPQGASSNQPQHF	TGTGCCAGCAGTCCCTATCCCCAGGGGGCAAGTTCAAACCAGCCCCAGCATTTT
NA	once	TRBV28	TRBJ1-1	CASRVSGAVTEAFF	TGTGCCAGCAGAGTTTCAGGGGCGGTCACTGAAGCTTTCTTT
TRBD1	NA	TRBV11-2	TRBJ2-1	CASSDRQGIYNEQFF	TGTGCCAGCAGCGACCGACAGGGGATCTACAATGAGCAGTTCTTC
NA	NA	TRBV19	TRBJ1-5	CASRLDRASNQPQHF	TGTGCCAGTAGACTGGACCGGGCGAGCAATCAGCCCCAGCATTTT
NA	NA	TRBV29-1	TRBJ2-1	CSVDEGSGNEQFF	TGCAGCGTTGATGAGGGAAGCGGTAATGAGCAGTTCTTC
NA	once	TRBV28	TRBJ1-1	CASSSLLKAFF	TGTGCCAGCAGTTCTTTGCTGAAAGCTTTCTTT
NA	NA	TRBV5-4	TRBJ2-2	CASSPSDPPGTGELFF	TGTGCCAGCAGCCCGTCTGACCCACCAGGCACCGGGGAGCTGTTTTTT
NA	NA	TRBV7-8	TRBJ1-5	CASRKDPNQPQHF	TGTGCCAGCCGCAAGGACCCCAATCAGCCCCAGCATTTT
NA	NA	TRBV5-1	TRBJ1-1	CASKTLMTASTEAFF	TGCGCCAGCAAAACCCTGATGACAGCTTCTACTGAAGCTTTCTTT
TRBD1	NA	TRBV6-5	TRBJ2-1	CASSLQGTGEQFF	TGTGCCAGCAGCCTACAGGGGACGGGGGAGCAGTTCTTC
NA	NA	TRBV19	TRBJ1-1	CASSWGRGISEAFF	TGTGCCAGTAGTTGGGGTAGGGGCATTTCTGAAGCTTTCTTT
NA	NA	TRBV28	TRBJ1-2	CASSLEQNGYTF	TGTGCCAGCAGTTTAGAACAGAATGGCTACACCTTC
NA	NA	TRBV14	TRBJ2-1	CASSQPGHENLRFF	TGTGCCAGCAGCCAACCGGGACACGAGAATCTGAGGTTCTTC
NA	few	TRBV28	TRBJ2-6	CASSHGQRLAGANVLTF	TGTGCCAGCAGCCATGGACAGCGGTTGGCGGGGGCCAACGTCCTGACTTTC
TRBD2	NA	TRBV25-1	TRBJ2-5	CASSELGGWRGETQYF	TGTGCCAGCAGTGAATTGGGAGGGTGGAGGGGAGAGACCCAGTACTTC
NA	NA	TRBV6-1	TRBJ1-2	CASSDRGRLYGYTF	TGTGCCAGCAGTGACAGGGGACGTTTGTATGGCTACACCTTC
NA	NA	TRBV28	TRBJ1-1	CASTTPAGTEAFF	TGTGCCAGCACCACCCCGGCGGGCACTGAAGCTTTCTTT
NA	NA	TRBV11-2	TRBJ2-1	CASSLLDLAGSYNEQFF	TGTGCCAGCAGCTTATTGGACCTGGCGGGTTCCTACAATGAGCAGTTCTTC
NA	NA	TRBV5-6	TRBJ2-7	CASSIKDEQYF	TGTGCCAGCAGCATCAAGGACGAGCAGTACTTC
NA	NA	TRBV11-2	TRBJ1-2	CASSPQYGYTF	TGTGCCAGCAGCCCGCAGTATGGCTACACCTTC
NA	NA	TRBV7-2	TRBJ2-4	CASSFNVAKNIQYF	TGTGCCAGCAGCTTCAATGTAGCCAAAAACATTCAGTACTTC
TRBD2	NA	TRBV4-2	TRBJ2-3	CASSPTSGRGGTDTQYF	TGTGCCAGCAGCCCGACTAGCGGGAGAGGGGGCACAGATACGCAGTATTTT
NA	NA	TRBV7-9	TRBJ1-2	CASSSQGLLADGYTF	TGTGCCAGCAGCTCACAGGGTTTGCTAGCTGATGGCTACACCTTC
NA	NA	TRBV5-4	TRBJ1-2	CASSLASREGHGYTF	TGTGCCAGCAGCTTGGCGTCCAGGGAGGGCCATGGCTACACCTTC
NA	NA	TRBV7-6	TRBJ1-1	CASTLSRNTEAFF	TGTGCCAGCACCCTTAGTAGGAACACTGAAGCTTTCTTT
TRBD1	NA	TRBV5-1	TRBJ1-2	CASSLVGGDSNGYTF	TGCGCCAGCAGCTTGGTAGGGGGCGATTCCAATGGCTACACCTTC
NA	NA	TRBV19	TRBJ1-2	CASSILAGLNYGYTF	TGTGCCAGTAGTATTCTGGCAGGCCTGAACTATGGCTACACCTTC
NA	NA	TRBV7-2	TRBJ1-1	CASSSTGGGSTEAFF	TGTGCCAGCAGCTCAACGGGGGGTGGGAGCACTGAAGCTTTCTTT
NA	NA	TRBV5-6	TRBJ1-2	CASSAEFRQSRYTF	TGTGCCAGCAGCGCAGAGTTCCGACAGAGTCGCTACACCTTC
NA	few	TRBV28	TRBJ1-2	CASSLSRVNYGYTF	TGTGCCAGCAGTTTGAGCAGGGTGAACTATGGCTACACCTTC
NA	NA	TRBV28	TRBJ2-5	CASNLGGTGTQYF	TGTGCCAGCAACCTAGGGGGGACCGGGACCCAGTACTTC
NA	NA	TRBV4-1	TRBJ1-1	CASSQPLRVNTEAFF	TGCGCCAGCAGCCAGCCTCTGAGAGTTAACACTGAAGCTTTCTTT
NA	NA	TRBV13	TRBJ1-1	CASSFPRGSTEAFF	TGTGCCAGCAGCTTCCCCAGGGGCTCTACTGAAGCTTTCTTT
NA	NA	TRBV18	TRBJ2-5	CASSPVGGETQYF	TGTGCCAGCTCACCAGTTGGGGGAGAGACCCAGTACTTC
NA	NA	TRBV4-1	TRBJ1-1	CASSQEGRTEAFF	TGCGCCAGCAGCCAAGAAGGGAGGACTGAAGCTTTCTTT
TRBD1	NA	TRBV5-1	TRBJ1-2	CASAPSGTGQIYGYTF	TGCGCCAGCGCCCCATCCGGGACAGGGCAAATTTATGGCTACACCTTC
NA	few	TRBV2	TRBJ2-3	CASSGANADTQYF	TGTGCCAGCAGCGGGGCTAACGCAGATACGCAGTATTTT
NA	NA	TRBV10-3	TRBJ2-1	CAISDGFSYNEQFF	TGTGCCATCAGTGACGGGTTCTCCTACAATGAGCAGTTCTTC
TRBD1	NA	TRBV5-1	TRBJ1-5	CASSLGDRGQPQHF	TGCGCCAGCAGCTTGGGGGACAGAGGCCAGCCCCAGCATTTT
NA	NA	TRBV5-1	TRBJ1-2	CASRSGELVLDGYTF	TGCGCCAGCAGGTCAGGGGAGCTTGTTCTGGATGGCTACACCTTC
NA	NA	TRBV27	TRBJ1-2	CASSLGQSYSDGYTF	TGTGCCAGCAGTTTAGGGCAGTCGTATTCAGATGGCTACACCTTC
TRBD2	NA	TRBV4-3	TRBJ2-7	CASSQAALAGGSSSHEQYF	TGCGCCAGCAGCCAAGCAGCCCTAGCGGGAGGCTCCTCTAGTCACGAGCAGTACTTC